This T cell receptor (beta chain) was sequenced during a study of cytomegalovirus exposure and HLA in healthy donors. For this donor, CMV serostatus was not recorded. The CDR3 runs 17 residues. Deletions cut 5 bases from V and 0 bases from J, with 16 bases between. CDR1 is SSHAT, CDR2 FNYEAQ, per germline (reference sequence). Only a few counts were recorded for this clone. Its target is unknown. The same CDR3 is also encoded by other DNA sequences in this sample. Points from the study as a whole: TCR beta sequences reportedly predicted most subjects' HLA-A and HLA-B alleles accurately.

Vbeta (60) and Jbeta (13) primers were used in the PCR. Sequencing was performed with immunoSEQ multiplex PCR; in TCRdb, only in-frame clones are kept and a portion is missing. In the table there are 85,000 to 100,000 clones, under 80% of which are singletons. Sequencing was performed on PBMCs. The chain recombines TRBV7-7 with TRBJ1-4; D may be TRBD1 (6 bases). This TCR was recovered from a human donor in good health. CDR3 nucleotides: TGTGCCAGCAGCCCGGGAGGGGGGCCAACAACTAATGAAAAACTGTTTTTT. Translation gives CASSPGGGPTTNEKLFF.